This T cell receptor (beta chain) was captured in a study of T cell repertoires in aging, cancer and after chemotherapy. Study summary: Repeat sampling of healthy donors over several months to years showed clear clonal overlap.

General study findings and limits: No conclusions about immunological memory after chemotherapy can be drawn from the repertoire data. In cancer patients, declining TCR diversity with age involved lost richness and lost evenness. Age-matched healthy donors had significantly more diverse, less clonal blood TCR repertoires than untreated cancer patients.

Amplification of TCR beta used genomic DNA extracted from peripheral blood. Multiplex touch-down PCR with TRB-A/B primers amplified rearranged V-D-J TRB sequences. TCRdb reanalysed the multiplex PCR reads using MiXCR and keeps one entry per CDR3 protein. The sample yields roughly 9,100 distinct CDR3 sequences, about 30% seen once. In its sample, this clonotype ranks as medium-sized. Its antigen is not identified. This TCR was recovered from a human donor in good health. Material for sequencing was blood.

The CDR3 region has the DNA TGTGCCAGCAAGGGCGTCGGACTAGCGGGGGGGCGCGAGACCCAGTACTTC. It encodes CASKGVGLAGGRETQYF. This chain links TRBV11-3 with TRBJ2-5, with 15 bases fitting TRBD2. This CDR3 spans 17 amino acids. The junction had 11 bases not matched to a gene; V was cut back by 7 bases and J by 5 bases. Per the germline V gene, CDR1 is SGHNT and CDR2 is YENEEA.